These 22 T cell receptor beta chains were sequenced from one sample in a study of blood T cell repertoires in COVID-19. Profiling relied on immunoSEQ multiplex PCR, and the TCRdb table lists in-frame clones only, not all of them. The repertoire holds around 43,000 clones, with approximately 85% as singletons. Specimen: peripheral blood. These receptors were collected from an elderly woman with acute or convalescent COVID-19.

The chain carries TRBV19 and TRBJ1-2; D perhaps matches TRBD1 (6 bases). Germline assignment: CDR1 LNHDA and CDR2 SQIVND (reference sequence). V lost 4 bases, J lost 8 bases, and 20 bases lay in between. CDR3 length equals 15 residues. Here the CDR3 DNA reads TGTGCCAGTAGTAGGCGTGAGGCAGGACAGAGCGGCTACACCTTC. It yields the protein CASSRREAGQSGYTF.

The chain employs TRBV5-1 and TRBJ2-7, with D possibly being TRBD1 (5 bases). The germline gives CDR1 SGHRS, CDR2 YFSETQ. V lost 6 bases and J lost 6, with 25 bases in between. The CDR3 consists of 16 residues. The CDR3 here is CASMDGANIQEGEQYF. Written as DNA, the CDR3 is TGCGCCAGCATGGATGGGGCCAACATACAGGAAGGCGAGCAGTACTTC.

V is TRBV6-5 and J is TRBJ1-6; 7 bases map to TRBD1. Germline V gene data show CDR1 as MNHEY and CDR2 as SVGAGI. The CDR3 runs to 14 residues. Unmatched junction bases numbered 6, after V lost 6 bases and J lost 7 bases. DNA of the CDR3: TGTGCCAGCAGGCAGGGGGAAGGGAATTCACCCCTCCACTTT. Its protein product is CASRQGEGNSPLHF.

The chain joins TRBV9 to TRBJ2-1; D unresolved. There are 12 residues in the CDR3. Trimming shortened V by 0 bases and J by 9 bases, and 7 bases separated the two germline ends. CDR1 is SGDLS and CDR2 is YYNGEE in the germline V gene. The CDR3: CASSVGVLEQFF. The CDR3 DNA reads as TGTGCCAGCAGCGTAGGCGTACTTGAGCAGTTCTTC.

V gene TRBV12-3 or TRBV12-4 combines with J gene TRBJ2-1; tentative D call: TRBD1 (6 bases). V lost 6 bases and J lost 9, with 15 bases in between. This CDR3 has 13 amino acids. CDR3 residues: CASRPQGDREQFF. The CDR3 DNA follows: TGTGCCAGCAGGCCACAGGGAGACCGTGAGCAGTTCTTC.

The V gene is TRBV5-4, the J gene TRBJ2-3; TRBD2 matches at 9 bases. V trimming: 0 bases; J trimming: 7 bases; junction bases outside the gene matches: 9. CDR1 and CDR2 (germline): SGHNT, YYREEE (reference sequence). CDR3 size: 16 residues. As DNA, the CDR3 is TGTGCCAGCAGCTTGGGGGGTAGCGGGAGTGTTAATACGCAGTATTTT. As protein: CASSLGGSGSVNTQYF.

The chain combines TRBV5-1 with TRBJ2-7; TRBD2 matches 10 bases. This CDR3 spans 15 amino acids. Germline CDR1 SGHRS, CDR2 YFSETQ. With V trimmed by 4 bases and J by 3 bases, 7 bases remained unmatched. CDR3 sequence (DNA): TGCGCCAGCAGCCTCGGGACTAGCGAGTACTACGAGCAGTACTTC. This translates into CASSLGTSEYYEQYF.

The V call is TRBV6-5, the J call TRBJ2-1, with 12 nucleotides matching TRBD2. Germline CDR1 reads MNHEY; CDR2 reads SVGAGI. Trimming took 2 bases from V and 6 from J; bases not matched to a gene: 5. The length of the CDR3 is 16 residues. The CDR3 spells CASSYATSGSSNEQFF. DNA for the CDR3: TGTGCCAGCAGTTACGCGACTAGCGGGAGTAGCAATGAGCAGTTCTTC.

This clone appeared a single time. This chain uses TRBV4-2 with TRBJ1-1; D call uncertain. Trimming pared 0 bases from V and 5 bases from J, leaving 10 bases between. The CDR3 length is 14 residues. CDR1 is LGHNA, CDR2 YNFKEQ, per germline. CDR3 sequence: CASSQDEGWTEAFF. The CDR3 bases are TGTGCCAGCAGCCAAGATGAGGGCTGGACTGAAGCTTTCTTT.

The sample holds one count of this clone. The chain employs TRBV3-1 (or the pseudogene TRBV3-2) and TRBJ1-3; 9 nucleotides match TRBD1. The CDR3 is 15 residues long. The germline V gene encodes CDR1 LGHDT and CDR2 YNNKEL (reference sequence). V lost 4 bases, J lost 7 bases, and 8 bases stayed unmatched. The CDR3 DNA is TGTGCCAGCAGCCCTTCCGGGACAGGGCACAACACCATATATTTT. Amino acids: CASSPSGTGHNTIYF.

This clone was counted a few times. One end of the junction varies from germline; a read error may be responsible. The genes are TRBV10-3 and TRBJ2-1; 11 positions match TRBD2. There are 12 residues in the CDR3. Germline V gives CDR1 ENHRY, CDR2 SYGVKD. The DNA for the CDR3 is TGTGCCATCAGTGAGAACCTAGCGGGAGGACTCTTC. It translates to CAISENLAGGLF.

The J gene is TRBJ2-1, the V gene TRBV20-1; D not resolved. CDR3 length: 10 residues. CDR1 DFQATT and CDR2 SNEGSKA come from the germline V gene (reference sequence). Trimming shortened V by 6 bases and J by 5 bases, and 5 bases separated the two germline ends. The CDR3 coding sequence is TGCAGTGCCGTAGACAATGAGCAGTTCTTC. Its translation: CSAVDNEQFF.

The chain couples TRBV30 to TRBJ1-1, with a possible D match to TRBD1 (5 bases). Germline CDR1 and CDR2: GTSNPN and SVGIG (reference sequence). The germline V and J ends were trimmed by 2 bases and 4 bases, with 11 bases remaining between them. The CDR3 is 13 amino acids. The CDR3 loop is CAWSRGGTTEAFF. The CDR3, as DNA: TGTGCCTGGAGTCGAGGAGGGACCACTGAAGCTTTCTTT.

The rearrangement uses TRBV18 and TRBJ2-2; 9 bases are shared with TRBD1. The CDR3 totals 15 residues. Germline CDR1 and CDR2: KGHSH and LQKENI. V shed 4 bases, J shed 5 bases, and the junction held 5 bases outside the gene matches. The DNA for the CDR3 is TGTGCCAGCTCACGAGGACAGGGGCCTACCGGGGAGCTGTTTTTT. Translated, it gives CASSRGQGPTGELFF. The full variable domain, rest sourced from reference TRBV18 and TRBJ2-2, is NAGVMQNPRHLVRRRGQEARLRCSPMKGHSHVYWYRQLPEEGLKFMVYLQKENIIDESGMPKERFSAEFPKEGPSILRIQQVVRGDSAAYFCASSRGQGPTGELFFGEGSRLTVL.

Written as DNA, the CDR3 is TGTGCCAGCAGACCCGGACAGGGGGGAGGGCCCCAGCATTTT. The encoded protein is CASRPGQGGGPQHF. The rearrangement links TRBV28 to TRBJ1-5; 10 positions agree with TRBD1. Germline loops: CDR1 MDHEN, CDR2 SYDVKM. The CDR3 has 14 amino acids. With 6 bases clipped from V and 9 bases from J, the junction kept 8 bases outside the gene matches.

The J gene is TRBJ2-4, the V gene TRBV11-2; 7 bases agree with TRBD2. The germline V gene has CDR1 SGHAT and CDR2 FQNNGV. The CDR3 is 17 residues long. J lost 3 bases, V lost 7 bases, and 15 bases had no gene match. The CDR3 loop reads CASTGGWREWGKNIQYF. CDR3 DNA: TGTGCCAGCACCGGGGGGTGGCGGGAGTGGGGCAAAAACATTCAGTACTTC. The variable domain in full, completed from reference TRBV11-2 and TRBJ2-4, reads EAGVAQSPRYKIIEKRQSVAFWCNPISGHATLYWYQQILGQGPKLLIQFQNNGVVDDSQLPKDRFSAERLKGVDSTLKIQPAKLEDSAVYLCASTGGWREWGKNIQYFGAGTRLSVL.

The chain carries TRBV25-1 and TRBJ2-1; 9 positions agree with TRBD2. V lost 7 bases to trimming and J lost 10 bases; unmatched junction nucleotides: 17. Germline V gene lookup returns CDR1 MGHDK and CDR2 SYGVNS. This CDR3 contains 16 residues. CDR3 sequence: CASTDPTSGALEEQFF. In DNA, the CDR3 is TGTGCCAGCACCGATCCGACTAGCGGCGCCCTAGAAGAGCAGTTCTTC. Complete variable domain (other parts from reference TRBV25-1 and TRBJ2-1): EADIYQTPRYLVIGTGKKITLECSQTMGHDKMYWYQQDPGMELHLIHYSYGVNSTEKGDLSSESTVSRIRTEHFPLTLESARPSHTSQYLCASTDPTSGALEEQFFGPGTRLTVL.

The CDR3 sequence: CASSPLRQNNEQFF. The DNA for the CDR3 is TGTGCCAGCTCACCTCTACGCCAAAACAATGAGCAGTTCTTC. The rearrangement uses TRBV18 and TRBJ2-1; D is unclear. The ends were cut back, 3 bases at V and 5 bases at J, with 11 bases in the middle. CDR1 is KGHSH and CDR2 is LQKENI in the germline V gene. CDR3 length: 14 amino acids.

V usage is TRBV4-1 and J usage is TRBJ2-5; 9 nucleotides agree with TRBD1. The J segment lost 5 bases and the V segment lost 4 bases, leaving 2 bases of the junction unmatched. Germline V gene lookup returns CDR1 MGHRA and CDR2 YSYEKL. There are 13 residues in the CDR3. This CDR3 is CASSLGQGETQYF. CDR3 coding DNA: TGCGCCAGCAGCCTAGGACAGGGGGAGACCCAGTACTTC.

Only a few counts were recorded for this clone. The rearrangement joins TRBV7-9 to TRBJ1-3; D gene ambiguous. The germline gives CDR1 SEHNR, CDR2 FQNEAQ (reference sequence). Trimming pared 3 bases from V and 6 bases from J, leaving 9 bases between. The CDR3 is 13 residues long. The chain's CDR3 is CASSFPQPNTIYF. CDR3 sequence (DNA): TGTGCCAGCAGCTTTCCACAGCCAAACACCATATATTTT.

V is TRBV10-1 and J is TRBJ2-1; 11 nucleotides align to TRBD2. The germline V gene has CDR1 WNHNN and CDR2 SYGVQD (reference sequence). Losses at the gene ends were 3 bases for V and 7 bases for J; bases not matched to a gene: 5. The CDR3 spans 15 residues. CDR3 residues: CASSDAGLAVNEQFF. For the CDR3, the DNA is TGCGCCAGCAGTGACGCGGGACTAGCGGTTAATGAGCAGTTCTTC.

The chain uses TRBV10-3 and TRBJ2-1, with 14 bases aligning to TRBD2. The CDR3 runs to 17 residues. V trimming: 6 bases; J trimming: 2 bases; junction bases outside the gene matches: 6. The germline V gene encodes CDR1 ENHRY and CDR2 SYGVKD. DNA of the CDR3: TGTGCCATCAGCCGAGGGACTAGCGGGAGTACCTACAATGAGCAGTTCTTC. The encoded protein is CAISRGTSGSTYNEQFF.